This T cell receptor beta chain was recovered during a study of blood T cell repertoires in COVID-19. Study-level information: Some COVID-19 samples were acute and others convalescent; all came from the United States, Italy and Spain.

Method: immunoSEQ multiplex PCR; TCRdb's copy keeps in-frame clones and lacks some. The repertoire includes 140,000 or so clones, approximately 84% of them detected once, and about 2.6% sits in the top ten. V was pared by 2 bases and J by 8 bases, with 22 bases between. CDR1 and CDR2 (germline): SGHTA, FQGTGA. The CDR3 consists of 17 residues. The source is a human donor with acute or convalescent COVID-19. The donor label of this sample is uncertain. What was sequenced was peripheral blood. The V gene is TRBV7-3, the J gene TRBJ2-1; possible D gene TRBD2, 6 bases. CDR3 coding DNA: TGTGCCAGCAGCTTATGGGACGGAGGGCCGAAGGCGGATGAGCAGTTCTTC. This codes for CASSLWDGGPKADEQFF.